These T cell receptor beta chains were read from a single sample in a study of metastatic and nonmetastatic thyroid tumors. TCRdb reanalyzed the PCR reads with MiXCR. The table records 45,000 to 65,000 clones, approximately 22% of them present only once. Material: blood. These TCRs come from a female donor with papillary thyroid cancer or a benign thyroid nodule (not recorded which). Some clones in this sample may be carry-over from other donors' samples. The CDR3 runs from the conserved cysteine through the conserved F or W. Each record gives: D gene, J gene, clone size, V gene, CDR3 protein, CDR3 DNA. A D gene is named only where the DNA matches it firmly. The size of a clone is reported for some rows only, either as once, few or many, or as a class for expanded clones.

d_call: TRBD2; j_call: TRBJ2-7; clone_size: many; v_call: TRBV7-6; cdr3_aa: CASSFKLLRTSGSYEQYF; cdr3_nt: TGTGCCAGCAGCTTCAAACTCCTTCGGACTAGCGGGAGCTACGAGCAGTACTTC
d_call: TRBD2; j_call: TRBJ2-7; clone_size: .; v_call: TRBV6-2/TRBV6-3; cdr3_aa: CASSDPGLAGGSYEQYF; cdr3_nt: TGTGCCAGCAGTGACCCGGGACTAGCGGGAGGGTCCTACGAGCAGTACTTC
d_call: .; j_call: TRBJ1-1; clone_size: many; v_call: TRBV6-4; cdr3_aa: CASSDSSRATEAFF; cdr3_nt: TGTGCCAGCAGTGACTCGAGCAGGGCCACTGAAGCTTTCTTT
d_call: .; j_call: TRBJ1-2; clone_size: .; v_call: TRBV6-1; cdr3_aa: CPSRSGALTLGNGYTF; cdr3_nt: TGTCCCAGCAGGTCCGGGGCCTTAACACTGGGAAACGGCTACACCTTC
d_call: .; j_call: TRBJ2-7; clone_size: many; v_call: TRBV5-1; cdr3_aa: CASSLLGAHSYEQYF; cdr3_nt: TGCGCCAGCAGCTTGTTGGGAGCGCACTCCTACGAGCAGTACTTC
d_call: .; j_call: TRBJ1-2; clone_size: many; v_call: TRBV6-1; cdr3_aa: CASSNTGLGGGYTF; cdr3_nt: TGTGCCAGCTCAAACACCGGGCTTGGGGGTGGCTACACCTTC
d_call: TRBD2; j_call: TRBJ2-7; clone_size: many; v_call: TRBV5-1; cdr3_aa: CASSLGRGVLAASYEQYF; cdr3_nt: TGCGCCAGCAGCTTGGGTCGGGGCGTACTAGCGGCCTCCTACGAGCAGTACTTC
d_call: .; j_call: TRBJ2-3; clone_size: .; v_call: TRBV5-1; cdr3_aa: CASSKQGQRGADSHYF; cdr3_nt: TGCGCCAGCAGCAAACAGGGACAGAGGGGGGCAGATTCGCATTATTTT
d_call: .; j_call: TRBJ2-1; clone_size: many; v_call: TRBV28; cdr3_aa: CASSFGGPNEQFF; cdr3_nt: TGTGCCAGCAGTTTTGGGGGGCCCAATGAGCAGTTCTTC
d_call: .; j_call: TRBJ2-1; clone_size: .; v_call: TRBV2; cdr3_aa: CASSDSSGHNEQFF; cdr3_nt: TGTGCCAGCAGTGATTCGTCCGGGCACAATGAGCAGTTCTTC
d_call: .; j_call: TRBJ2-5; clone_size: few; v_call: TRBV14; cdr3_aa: CASSQGWSRGETQYF; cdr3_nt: TGTGCCAGCAGCCAAGGATGGTCGAGGGGGGAGACCCAGTACTTC
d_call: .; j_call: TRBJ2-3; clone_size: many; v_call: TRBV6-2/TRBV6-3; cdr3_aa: CASSSTAELTDTQYF; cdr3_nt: TGTGCCAGCAGTTCAACAGCGGAGCTCACAGATACGCAGTATTTT
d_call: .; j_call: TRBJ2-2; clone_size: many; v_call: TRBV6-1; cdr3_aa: CASSRTGTGNTGELFF; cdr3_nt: TGTGCCAGCAGCCGTACCGGGACCGGGAACACCGGGGAGCTGTTTTTT
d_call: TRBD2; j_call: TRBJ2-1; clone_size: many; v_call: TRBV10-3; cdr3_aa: CAISGSSGNDEQFF; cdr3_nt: TGTGCCATCAGTGGAAGTAGCGGGAATGATGAGCAGTTCTTC
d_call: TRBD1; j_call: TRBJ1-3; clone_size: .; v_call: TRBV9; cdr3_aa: CASSVEGQGIAGNTIYF; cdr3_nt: TGTGCCAGCAGCGTAGAGGGACAGGGAATAGCTGGAAACACCATATATTTT
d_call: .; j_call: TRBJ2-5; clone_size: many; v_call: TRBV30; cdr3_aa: CAWSSGEETQYF; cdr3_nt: TGTGCCTGGAGTTCCGGGGAAGAGACCCAGTACTTC
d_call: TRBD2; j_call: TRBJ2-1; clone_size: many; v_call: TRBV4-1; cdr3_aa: CASSPTPLAVYNEQFF; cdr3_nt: TGCGCCAGCAGCCCGACCCCCCTAGCGGTGTACAATGAGCAGTTCTTC
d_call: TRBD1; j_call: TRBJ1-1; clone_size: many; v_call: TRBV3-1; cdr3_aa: CASSAQGEGTEAFF; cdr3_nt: TGTGCCAGCAGCGCACAGGGGGAAGGCACTGAAGCTTTCTTT
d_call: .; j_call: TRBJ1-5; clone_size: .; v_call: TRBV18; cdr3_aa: CASSPGDARPQHF; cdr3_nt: TGTGCCAGCTCACCGGGGGACGCTCGGCCCCAGCATTTT
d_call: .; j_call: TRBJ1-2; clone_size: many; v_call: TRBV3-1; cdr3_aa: CASSQTGLPMVGYTF; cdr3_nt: TGTGCCAGCAGCCAGACGGGACTCCCAATGGTGGGCTACACCTTC
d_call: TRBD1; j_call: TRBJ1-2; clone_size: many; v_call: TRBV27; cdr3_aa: CASSLRGARTGESYGYTF; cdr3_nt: TGTGCCAGCAGTTTACGGGGGGCCCGGACAGGGGAGAGCTATGGTTACACCTTC
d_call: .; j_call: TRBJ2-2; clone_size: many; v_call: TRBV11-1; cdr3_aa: CASSLRGGTNTGELFF; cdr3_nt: TGTGCCAGCAGCCTAAGGGGAGGCACCAACACCGGGGAGCTGTTTTTT
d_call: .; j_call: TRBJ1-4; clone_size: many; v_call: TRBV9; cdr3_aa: CASSVSGIGEKLFF; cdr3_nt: TGTGCCAGCAGCGTAAGTGGGATTGGTGAAAAACTGTTTTTT
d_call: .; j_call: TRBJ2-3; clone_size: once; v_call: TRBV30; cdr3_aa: CAWSIKPPYTQYF; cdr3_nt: TGTGCCTGGAGTATAAAACCTCCCTATACGCAGTATTTT